Following are 17 T cell receptor beta chains from one sample sequenced in a study of T cells generated in artificial thymic organoids. Separate semi-nested PCRs amplified TCRalpha and TCRbeta libraries using constant-region reverse primers in TRAC or TRBC. TCRdb reprocessed the 5' RACE reads via MiXCR and lists one record per CDR3 protein. This sample yields several thousand distinct CDR3 sequences, of which 20% to 30% are seen a single time; under 3.5% belongs to the top ten. Artificial thymic organoids aggregated human hematopoietic stem and progenitor cells with human DLL1-expressing MS5 murine stromal cells. Organoids were seeded with FACS-purified CD34+CD3- stem and progenitor cells depleted of residual T cells. Antigens of these TCRs are unknown. Specimen: naive CD8+ T cells grown in artificial thymic organoids from cord blood stem and progenitor cells. Sample subset: CD3+TCRalphabeta+CD8SP T cells; for blood, CD45RO-CCR7+ naive CD8+ T cells. Receptors originate from a human donor who gave cord blood stem cells for thymic organoid culture, a cardiac surgery patient who gave postnatal thymus, or a blood donor (not recorded which).

Points on this clonotype: With a much larger clone just one base away, this may be a read error. The chain has TRBV4-3 and TRBJ2-6; D unclear. This CDR3 comprises 18 residues. Germline CDR1 LGHNA, CDR2 YSLEER. CDR3 sequence reads: CARSLMDPGPRRANVLTF. In nucleotides, the CDR3 is TGCGCCCGCAGCCTCATGGACCCCGGGCCGAGGAGGGCCAACGTCCTGACTTTC.

By proportion, this clonotype is medium-sized (0.01 to 0.1%). This chain connects TRBV4-1 to TRBJ2-6, with D uncertain. The CDR3 has 16 residues. Germline V gene lookup returns CDR1 MGHRA and CDR2 YSYEKL. Trimming removed 1 base from V and 0 bases from J, with 7 bases in between. CDR3 DNA: TGCGCCAGCAGCCAAGGGTACATCTCTGGGGCCAACGTCCTGACTTTC. Residues: CASSQGYISGANVLTF.

The J gene is TRBJ2-5, the V gene TRBV4-3, with D uncertain. The ends were cut back, 0 bases at V and 1 base at J, with 18 bases in the middle. The CDR3 length is 18 residues. From germline, CDR1 is LGHNA and CDR2 YSLEER. CDR3 in DNA: TGCGCCAGCAGCCAAGATCTAAAGACCCTTCGCCTCCAAGAGACCCAGTACTTC. It translates to CASSQDLKTLRLQETQYF.

The rearrangement links TRBV7-6 to TRBJ1-5, with a tentative D call TRBD1 (5 bases). V was pared by 0 bases and J by 1 base, with 16 bases between. The CDR3 spans 18 residues. Germline CDR1 is SGHVS and CDR2 is FNYEAQ. The CDR3: CASSLAPRGKRSNQPQHF. The CDR3 DNA is TGTGCCAGCAGCTTAGCCCCTAGGGGAAAAAGAAGCAATCAGCCCCAGCATTTT.

This clonotype was detected a few times. The chain joins TRBV4-3 to TRBJ2-1; D not certain. The CDR3 spans 15 residues. The ends were cut back, 1 base at V and 6 bases at J, with 13 bases in the middle. The germline CDR1 and CDR2 sequences are LGHNA and YSLEER. The CDR3: CASSQVRPAGNEQFF. As DNA, the CDR3 is TGCGCCAGCAGCCAAGTCAGGCCAGCCGGCAATGAGCAGTTCTTC.

Sample share makes this clonotype medium-sized. The genes are TRBV5-1 and TRBJ2-5; D not certain. The CDR3 runs 16 residues. Germline loops: CDR1 SGHRS, CDR2 YFSETQ. V dropped 1 base and J dropped 4 bases, with 17 bases sitting between them. The CDR3 loop reads CASSLTFRPRRETQYF. The CDR3 nucleotides read TGCGCCAGCAGCTTGACATTTAGACCGAGACGAGAGACCCAGTACTTC.

This clonotype was detected a few times. This sequence joins TRBV4-2 and TRBJ2-3; maybe TRBD2 (6 bases). Per germline, CDR1 LGHNA and CDR2 YNFKEQ. This CDR3 is built from 11 residues. V lost 3 bases and J 14 bases, leaving 12 bases between the germline ends. The CDR3 loop is CASSQGRGSYF. The CDR3 DNA sequence: TGTGCCAGCAGCCAGGGCCGGGGGTCGTATTTT.

With respect to this clonotype: Just one base apart from a much larger clone, this may be a read error. This chain uses TRBV6-1 with TRBJ1-2, with D possibly being TRBD1 (5 bases). This CDR3 region has 12 residues. CDR1 and CDR2 (germline): MNHNS, SASEGT. The CDR3 region is CVSSVTAYGYTF. The CDR3 DNA is TGTGTCAGCAGTGTGACAGCATATGGCTACACCTTC.

By proportion, this clonotype is medium-sized. This chain links TRBV5-1 with TRBJ1-1, with D maybe TRBD1 (6 bases). The CDR3 is made up of 13 amino acids. V lost 4 bases, J lost 5 bases, and 12 bases lay in between. Germline lookup yields CDR1 SGHRS and CDR2 YFSETQ. Here the CDR3 reads CASSKGHHTEAFF. Written as DNA, the CDR3 is TGCGCCAGCAGCAAGGGACACCATACTGAAGCTTTCTTT.

This clonotype is medium-sized by share. This sequence joins TRBV7-2 and TRBJ2-3, with 8 positions matching TRBD2. Germline values: CDR1 SGHTA, CDR2 FQGNSA. The CDR3 covers 18 residues. Trimming at V came to 3 bases and at J to 0 bases, leaving 11 bases not matched to a gene. The CDR3 sequence is CASSLGTRVPLSTDTQYF. The CDR3 nucleotides are TGTGCCAGCAGCTTGGGGACTAGGGTCCCGCTTAGCACAGATACGCAGTATTTT.

In this sample, this clonotype turned up a few times. This chain connects TRBV6-5 to TRBJ1-5; TRBD1 might be the D (5 bases). Germline CDR1 reads MNHEY; CDR2 reads SVGAGI. The CDR3 covers 14 residues. Between the trimmed V and J ends, which lost 6 bases and 4 bases, there was a span of 13 bases. The CDR3 loop reads CASSPGHGNQPQHF. The CDR3 bases are TGTGCCAGCAGCCCCGGACATGGGAATCAGCCCCAGCATTTT.

This clonotype was observed a few times. Sequence at one end of the junction differs from germline and may be a read error. This sequence joins TRBV7-2 and TRBJ2-5; no firm D call. From germline, CDR1 is SGHTA and CDR2 FQGNSA. The CDR3 runs 14 residues. Here the CDR3 DNA reads TGTGCCAGCAGCTTAGCTGGCGTCCAAGAGACTCAGTACTTC. Its protein product is CASSLAGVQETQYF.

A word on this clonotype: It may be a read error: a sequence one base away is much more abundant. V usage is TRBV12-3 or TRBV12-4 and J usage is TRBJ2-1; TRBD1 matches 8 bases. CDR3 length: 17 amino acids. Trimming at V came to 10 bases and at J to 4 bases, leaving 18 bases not matched to a gene. CDR3: CANRGAGEAFGYNEQFF. The CDR3 DNA is TGTGCCAACAGGGGGGCTGGGGAAGCATTCGGGTACAATGAGCAGTTCTTC.

The sample holds a few counts of this clonotype. The chain is built from TRBV12-3 or TRBV12-4 and TRBJ2-5; 14 bases are shared with TRBD2. V was pared by 5 bases and J by 1 base, with 3 bases of the junction left unmatched. This CDR3 is built from 16 residues. The CDR3 nucleotides read TGTGCCAGCAGTCCGGGACTAGCGGGGGCCCAAGAGACCCAGTACTTC. It specifies CASSPGLAGAQETQYF.

This clonotype qualifies as medium-sized. The J gene is TRBJ1-2, the V gene TRBV3-1, with D tentatively TRBD1 (5 bases). Germline lookup yields CDR1 LGHDT and CDR2 YNNKEL (reference sequence). The CDR3 contains 15 residues. Trimming cost V 3 bases and J 3 bases, with 14 bases left between them. CDR3 coding DNA: TGTGCCAGCAGCCAGAGTTTCCAGGGATACTATGGCTACACCTTC. It codes for CASSQSFQGYYGYTF.

The rearrangement uses TRBV7-2 and TRBJ2-7, with D possibly being TRBD2 (6 bases). Trimming removed 3 bases from V and 2 bases from J, with 17 bases in between. Germline V gene sequence: CDR1 SGHTA, CDR2 FQGNSA. There are 16 residues in the CDR3. CDR3 region: CASSLNPRGNPYEQYF. CDR3 in DNA: TGTGCCAGCAGCTTGAACCCCCGGGGGAACCCCTACGAGCAGTACTTC.

Judged by abundance, this clonotype is medium-sized. The chain carries TRBV4-1 and TRBJ1-2; 7 nucleotides align to TRBD1. The germline V gene encodes CDR1 MGHRA and CDR2 YSYEKL. This CDR3 is built from 15 residues. With 2 bases clipped from V and 2 bases from J, the junction kept 5 bases outside the gene matches. The CDR3 protein is CASSQRRQGNYGYTF. CDR3 DNA: TGCGCCAGCAGCCAACGGCGACAGGGCAACTATGGCTACACCTTC.